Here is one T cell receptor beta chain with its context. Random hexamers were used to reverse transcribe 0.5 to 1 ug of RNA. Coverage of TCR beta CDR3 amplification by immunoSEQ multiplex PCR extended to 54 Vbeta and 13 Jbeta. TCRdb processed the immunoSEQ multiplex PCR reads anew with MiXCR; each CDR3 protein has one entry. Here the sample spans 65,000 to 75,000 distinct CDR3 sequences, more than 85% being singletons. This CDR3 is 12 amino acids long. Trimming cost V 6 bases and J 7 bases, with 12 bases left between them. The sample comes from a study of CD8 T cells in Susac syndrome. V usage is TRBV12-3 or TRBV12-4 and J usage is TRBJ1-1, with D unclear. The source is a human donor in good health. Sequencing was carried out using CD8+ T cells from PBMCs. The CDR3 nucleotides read TGTGCCAGCAGCGAGTCTGGTAATGAAGCTTTCTTT. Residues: CASSESGNEAFF.